This T cell receptor beta chain was identified in a study of OX40 agonist ivuxolimab in advanced cancers. Overall study context: Aged roughly 23 to 85 with a mean of approximately 60 years, they were 75% to 85% male. Past anti-PD-1, anti-PD-L1 or anti-CTLA-4 therapy was accepted, and 40% to 45% had received some. Partial response was recorded in three patients: one hepatocellular carcinoma and two cutaneous melanoma cases.

Remarks on this clone: Its matching antigen is unknown.

Study-wide findings and caveats: CD4+ and CD8+ blood T cells expanded clonally by week 6 at 0.1 to 3.0 mg/kg.

The CDR3 totals 14 residues. Germline V gives CDR1 SGHTA, CDR2 FQGNSA. J gave up 5 bases and V 5 bases, and 7 bases lay outside the gene matches. Libraries were prepared by immunoSEQ multiplex PCR; TCRdb keeps only in-frame clonotypes and omits some of them. Among about 100,000 clones listed, roughly 90% were seen once. This sample comprised CD4+ or CD8+ T cells sorted from blood, obtained in a trial of the OX40 agonist ivuxolimab. This receptor was taken from an adult with an advanced solid tumor such as melanoma, head and neck, liver or kidney cancer. The V gene is TRBV7-2, the J gene TRBJ2-5; TRBD1 matches 8 bases. Here the CDR3 reads CASSPGGAWETQYF. Written as DNA, the CDR3 is TGTGCCAGCAGCCCAGGGGGCGCGTGGGAGACCCAGTACTTC.